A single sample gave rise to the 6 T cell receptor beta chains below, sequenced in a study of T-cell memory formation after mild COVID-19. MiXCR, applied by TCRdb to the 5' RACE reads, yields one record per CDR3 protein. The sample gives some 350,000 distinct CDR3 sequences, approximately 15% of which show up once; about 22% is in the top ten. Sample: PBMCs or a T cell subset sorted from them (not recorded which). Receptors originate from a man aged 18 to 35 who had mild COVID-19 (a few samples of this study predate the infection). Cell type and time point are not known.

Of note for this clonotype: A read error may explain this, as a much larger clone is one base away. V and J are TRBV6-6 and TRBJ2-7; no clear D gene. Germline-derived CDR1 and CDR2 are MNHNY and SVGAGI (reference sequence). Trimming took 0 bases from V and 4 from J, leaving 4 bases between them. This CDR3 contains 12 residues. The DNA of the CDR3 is TGTGCCAGCAGTTACTCGAGGTACGAGCAGTACTTC. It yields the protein CASSYSRYEQYF.

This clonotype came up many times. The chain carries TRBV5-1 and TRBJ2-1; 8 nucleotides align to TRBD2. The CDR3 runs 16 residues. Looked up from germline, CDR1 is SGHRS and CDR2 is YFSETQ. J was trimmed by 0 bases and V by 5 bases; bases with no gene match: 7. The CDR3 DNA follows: TGCGCCAGCAGGCCGGGGGGGGGAAGCTCCTACAATGAGCAGTTCTTC. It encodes CASRPGGGSSYNEQFF.

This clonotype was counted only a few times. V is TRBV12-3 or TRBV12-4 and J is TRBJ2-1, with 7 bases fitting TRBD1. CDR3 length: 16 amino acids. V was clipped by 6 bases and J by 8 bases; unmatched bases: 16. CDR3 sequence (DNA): TGTGCCAGCAGCCAAACGTTTCCCACAGGGGCTGATGAGCAGTTCTTC. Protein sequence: CASSQTFPTGADEQFF.

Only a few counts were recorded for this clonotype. CDR3 residues: CSARPWEGVHYEQYV. The CDR3 region has the DNA TGCAGTGCTAGACCCTGGGAGGGGGTACACTACGAGCAGTACGTC. The chain joins TRBV20-1 to TRBJ2-7; possibly TRBD2 for D (7 bases). V shed 2 bases and J shed 3 bases, with 17 bases lying between them. CDR3 length equals 15 residues. Germline CDR1 reads DFQATT; CDR2 reads SNEGSKA (reference sequence).

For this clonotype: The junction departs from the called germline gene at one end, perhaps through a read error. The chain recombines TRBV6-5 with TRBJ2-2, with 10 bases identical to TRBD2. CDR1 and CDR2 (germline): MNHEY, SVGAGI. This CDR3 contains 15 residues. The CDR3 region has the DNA TGTGCCAGCGTCGATAGCGGGGGGAACGCCGGGGAGCTGTTTTTT. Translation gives CASVDSGGNAGELFF.

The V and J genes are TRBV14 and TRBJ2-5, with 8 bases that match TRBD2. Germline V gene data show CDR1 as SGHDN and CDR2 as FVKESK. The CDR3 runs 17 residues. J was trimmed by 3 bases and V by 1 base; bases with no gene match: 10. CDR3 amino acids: CASSQGNLPGGEETQYF. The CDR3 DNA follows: TGTGCCAGCAGCCAAGGGAATCTTCCGGGAGGGGAAGAGACCCAGTACTTC. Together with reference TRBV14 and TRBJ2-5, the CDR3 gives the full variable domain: EAGVTQFPSHSVIEKGQTVTLRCDPISGHDNLYWYRRVMGKEIKFLLHFVKESKQDESGMPNNRFLAERTGGTYSTLKVQPAELEDSGVYFCASSQGNLPGGEETQYFGPGTRLLVL.